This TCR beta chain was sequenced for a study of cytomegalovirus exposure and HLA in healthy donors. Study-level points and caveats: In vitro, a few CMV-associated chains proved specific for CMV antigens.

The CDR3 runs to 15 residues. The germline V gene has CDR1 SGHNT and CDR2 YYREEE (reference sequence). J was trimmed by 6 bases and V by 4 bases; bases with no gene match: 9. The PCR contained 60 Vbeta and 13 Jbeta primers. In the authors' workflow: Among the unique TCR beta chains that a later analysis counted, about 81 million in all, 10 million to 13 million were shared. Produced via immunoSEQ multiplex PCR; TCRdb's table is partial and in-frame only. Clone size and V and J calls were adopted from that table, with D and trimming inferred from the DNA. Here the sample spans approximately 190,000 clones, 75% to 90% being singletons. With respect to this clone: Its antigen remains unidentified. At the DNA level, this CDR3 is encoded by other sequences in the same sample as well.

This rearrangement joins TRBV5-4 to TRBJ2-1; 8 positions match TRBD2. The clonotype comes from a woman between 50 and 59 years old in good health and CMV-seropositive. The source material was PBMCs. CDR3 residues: CASSLERGNVNEQFF. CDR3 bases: TGTGCCAGCAGCCTAGAGCGGGGGAACGTCAATGAGCAGTTCTTC.